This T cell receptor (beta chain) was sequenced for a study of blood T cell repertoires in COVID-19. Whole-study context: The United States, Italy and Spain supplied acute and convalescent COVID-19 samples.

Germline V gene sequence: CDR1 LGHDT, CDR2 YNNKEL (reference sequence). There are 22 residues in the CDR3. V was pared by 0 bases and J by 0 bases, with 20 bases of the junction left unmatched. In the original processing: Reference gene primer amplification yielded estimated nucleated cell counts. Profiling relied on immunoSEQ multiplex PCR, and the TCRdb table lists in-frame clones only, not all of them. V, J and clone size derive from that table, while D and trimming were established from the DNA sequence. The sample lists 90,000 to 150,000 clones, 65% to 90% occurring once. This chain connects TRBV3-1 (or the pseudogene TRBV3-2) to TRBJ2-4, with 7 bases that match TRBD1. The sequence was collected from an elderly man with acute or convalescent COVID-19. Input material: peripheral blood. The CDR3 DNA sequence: TGTGCCAGCAGCCAAGATCTGCCCTTGGGGCTAGGGGGCTCCCTAGCCAAAAACATTCAGTACTTC. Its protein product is CASSQDLPLGLGGSLAKNIQYF.